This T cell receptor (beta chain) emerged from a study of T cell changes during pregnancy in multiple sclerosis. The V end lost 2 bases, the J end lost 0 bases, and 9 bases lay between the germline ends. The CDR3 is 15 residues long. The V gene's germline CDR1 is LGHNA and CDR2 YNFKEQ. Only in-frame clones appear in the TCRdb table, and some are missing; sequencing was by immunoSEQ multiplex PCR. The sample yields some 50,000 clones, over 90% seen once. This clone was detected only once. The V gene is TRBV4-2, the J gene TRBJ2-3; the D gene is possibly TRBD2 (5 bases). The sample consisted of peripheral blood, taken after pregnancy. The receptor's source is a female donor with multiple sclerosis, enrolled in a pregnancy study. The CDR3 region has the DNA TGTGCCAGCAGCCAATTGAGCGGTAGCACAGATACGCAGTATTTT. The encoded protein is CASSQLSGSTDTQYF.